Below are 22 T cell receptor beta chains sequenced from a single sample in a study of cytomegalovirus exposure and HLA in healthy donors. PCR amplification relied on 60 Vbeta primers (plus 13 Jbeta primers). Libraries were prepared by immunoSEQ multiplex PCR; TCRdb keeps only in-frame clonotypes and omits some of them. The sample has roughly 190,000 clones; about three quarters are singletons. Sequencing used PBMCs. Receptors originate from a woman aged 30 to 39 in good health and CMV-seropositive.

The chain uses TRBV6-5 and TRBJ2-7; possibly TRBD1 for D (6 bases). The CDR3 extends over 15 amino acids. The V gene's germline CDR1 is MNHEY and CDR2 SVGAGI. With 5 bases removed from V and 0 bases from J, the gap between germline ends came to 14 bases. This CDR3 is CASSLQGLVSYEQYF. Here the CDR3 DNA reads TGTGCCAGCAGTCTACAGGGCTTGGTCTCCTACGAGCAGTACTTC.

This clone was seen just once. This CDR3 reads CASSLLVGRAEQYF. Written as DNA, the CDR3 is TGTGCCAGCAGCTTATTGGTGGGCAGGGCCGAGCAGTACTTC. This chain joins TRBV11-1 and TRBJ2-7; D possibly corresponds to TRBD1 (5 bases). Germline-derived CDR1 and CDR2 are SGHAT and FQDESV (reference sequence). V lost 2 bases and J lost 6, with 14 bases in between. The CDR3 has 14 amino acids.

The CDR3 reads CASSFGTSGGRAGELFF. CDR3 sequence (DNA): TGTGCCAGCAGTTTTGGGACTAGCGGGGGTAGGGCCGGGGAGCTGTTTTTT. The chain recombines TRBV28 with TRBJ2-2; 14 positions agree with TRBD2. The germline CDR1 and CDR2 sequences are MDHEN and SYDVKM. The CDR3 has 17 amino acids. V lost 3 bases to trimming and J lost 6 bases; unmatched junction nucleotides: 6.

The rearrangement joins TRBV15 to TRBJ2-1, with TRBD2 identical over 12 bases. From germline, CDR1 is LNHNV and CDR2 YYDKDF (reference sequence). The V gene end was trimmed by 0 bases and the J gene end by 7 bases; junction bases not matched to a gene: 1. The CDR3 sequence is 15 residues long. The CDR3 DNA reads as TGTGCCACCAGCAGAGATCTAGCGGGGGGGAATGAGCAGTTCTTC. Translating it yields CATSRDLAGGNEQFF.

The genes are TRBV28 and TRBJ2-7; 8 nucleotides agree with TRBD1. V dropped 3 bases and J dropped 3; count of bases not matched to a gene: 7. The CDR3 is 15 residues long. Looked up from germline, CDR1 is MDHEN and CDR2 is SYDVKM. CDR3 loop: CASSFGDRRLYEQYF. CDR3 sequence (DNA): TGTGCCAGCAGTTTCGGGGACAGGCGCCTCTACGAGCAGTACTTC. The whole variable domain, filled in from reference TRBV28 and TRBJ2-7, reads DVKVTQSSRYLVKRTGEKVFLECVQDMDHENMFWYRQDPGLGLRLIYFSYDVKMKEKGDIPEGYSVSREKKERFSLILESASTNQTSMYLCASSFGDRRLYEQYFGPGTRLTVT.

The chain employs TRBV19 and TRBJ2-2; D is uncertain. Germline V CDR1 and CDR2: LNHDA, SQIVND (reference sequence). This CDR3 is 15 amino acids long. Trimming removed 7 bases from V and 1 base from J, with 13 bases in between. CDR3 loop: CASTMGRLNTGELFF. Here the CDR3 DNA reads TGTGCCAGTACCATGGGCAGATTGAACACCGGGGAGCTGTTTTTT.

CDR3 in amino acids: CASSAPGLGGYEQYF. CDR3 DNA: TGTGCCAGCAGCGCCCCGGGACTAGGTGGCTACGAGCAGTACTTC. This chain links TRBV28 with TRBJ2-7; 8 nucleotides align to TRBD2. V was clipped by 6 bases and J by 3 bases; unmatched bases: 10. CDR1 is MDHEN and CDR2 is SYDVKM in the germline V gene. This CDR3 comprises 15 residues.

V and J are TRBV6-1 and TRBJ1-2; D remains ambiguous. The V end was cut by 6 bases, the J end by 2 bases, with 7 bases between. Looked up from germline, CDR1 is MNHNS and CDR2 is SASEGT. The CDR3 loop spans 12 amino acids. The CDR3 is CASREKNYGYTF. Written as DNA, the CDR3 is TGTGCCAGCAGAGAGAAAAACTATGGCTACACCTTC.

The chain couples TRBV11-2 to TRBJ1-1; 7 bases fit TRBD1. The V gene's germline CDR1 is SGHAT and CDR2 FQNNGV. The CDR3 is made up of 14 amino acids. With V trimmed by 5 bases and J by 1 base, 4 bases remained unmatched. The CDR3 is CASSLGQKNTEAFF. The DNA of the CDR3 is TGTGCCAGCAGCCTGGGACAGAAGAACACTGAAGCTTTCTTT.

The rearrangement uses TRBV4-1 and TRBJ1-1, with D uncertain. V was pared by 1 base and J by 6 bases, with 15 bases between. Germline V gene sequence: CDR1 MGHRA, CDR2 YSYEKL. CDR3 length: 15 amino acids. CDR3 protein: CASSQGGVGRAEAFF. Here the CDR3 DNA reads TGCGCCAGCAGCCAAGGGGGAGTGGGCCGCGCTGAAGCTTTCTTT.

The chain combines TRBV7-8 with TRBJ2-6; TRBD1 is a possible D gene (6 bases). The CDR3 runs 15 residues. From germline, CDR1 is SGHVS and CDR2 FQNEAQ. V was clipped by 4 bases and J by 4 bases, with 11 bases between them. DNA for the CDR3: TGTGCCAGCAGCTCCGGGACATCCGGGGCCAACGTCCTGACTTTC. Its translation: CASSSGTSGANVLTF.

The CDR3 DNA reads TGTGCCTGGAGTCCGGGTAGCAATCAGCCCCAGCATTTT. Protein product: CAWSPGSNQPQHF. The rearrangement links TRBV30 to TRBJ1-5; D gene ambiguous. Trimming cost V 2 bases and J 0 bases, with 5 bases left between them. This CDR3 has 13 residues. Germline V CDR1 and CDR2: GTSNPN, SVGIG (reference sequence).

The chain combines TRBV5-5 with TRBJ1-2; TRBD1 matches 7 bases. The CDR3 spans 13 residues. CDR1 is SGHKS, CDR2 YYEKEE, per germline (reference sequence). Trimming at V came to 4 bases and at J to 14 bases, leaving 14 bases not matched to a gene. CDR3 bases: TGTGCCAGCAGCGTGGAGCAGATGACAGGGCAGACCTTC. The encoded protein is CASSVEQMTGQTF.

The chain employs TRBV6-6 and TRBJ1-1; 9 nucleotides align to TRBD1. The germline V gene encodes CDR1 MNHNY and CDR2 SVGAGI (reference sequence). The J segment lost 4 bases and the V segment lost 7 bases, leaving 13 bases of the junction unmatched. The length of the CDR3 is 16 residues. The DNA for the CDR3 is TGTGCCAGCATCGATACAGGGGGCGCGGGGAGCACTGAAGCTTTCTTT. Its translation is CASIDTGGAGSTEAFF.

The chain combines TRBV11-2 with TRBJ2-1; 7 bases agree with TRBD2. This CDR3 has 14 residues. Germline V gives CDR1 SGHAT, CDR2 FQNNGV. The J segment lost 10 bases and the V segment lost 5 bases, leaving 11 bases of the junction unmatched. CDR3 residues: CASSGPGTKGEQFF. Here the CDR3 DNA reads TGTGCCAGCAGCGGCCCCGGGACTAAGGGGGAGCAGTTCTTC.

A single count supports this clone. The CDR3 DNA follows: TGTGCCAGCAGTCCAGGACAGGGGTTGACTGAAGCTTTCTTT. Translated, it gives CASSPGQGLTEAFF. The chain links TRBV28 to TRBJ1-1; the match to TRBD1 covers 9 bases. V shed 5 bases and J 5 bases; nucleotides not matched to a gene: 6. This CDR3 region has 14 residues. Germline lookup yields CDR1 MDHEN and CDR2 SYDVKM. Supplemented by reference TRBV28 and TRBJ1-1, the full variable domain reads DVKVTQSSRYLVKRTGEKVFLECVQDMDHENMFWYRQDPGLGLRLIYFSYDVKMKEKGDIPEGYSVSREKKERFSLILESASTNQTSMYLCASSPGQGLTEAFFGQGTRLTVV.

A single count supports this clone. The chain has TRBV7-9 and TRBJ2-5; 9 nucleotides match TRBD1. This CDR3 contains 15 residues. Per germline, CDR1 SEHNR and CDR2 FQNEAQ (reference sequence). After removal of 4 bases from V and 2 bases from J, the junction contained 5 bases not matched to a gene. Written as DNA, the CDR3 is TGTGCCAGCAGCTGGGGACAGGGCTATCAAGAGACCCAGTACTTC. Translating it yields CASSWGQGYQETQYF.

The chain joins TRBV27 to TRBJ1-1; D gene uncertain. CDR1 MNHEY and CDR2 SMNVEV come from the germline V gene (reference sequence). V was clipped by 5 bases and J by 0 bases, with 10 bases between them. This CDR3 contains 14 residues. The CDR3 here is CASSPRIMNTEAFF. The CDR3 bases are TGTGCCAGCAGTCCTAGGATCATGAACACTGAAGCTTTCTTT.

The chain couples TRBV10-3 to TRBJ2-7; 8 bases agree with TRBD1. The CDR3 runs 13 residues. V was pared by 5 bases and J by 5 bases, with 5 bases of the junction left unmatched. The germline V gene has CDR1 ENHRY and CDR2 SYGVKD. CDR3 DNA sequence: TGTGCCATCAGTCCCGGACAGGGTGACGAGCAGTACTTC. This translates into CAISPGQGDEQYF.

CDR3 coding DNA: TGTGCCAGCAGCTTGGGCGGAGCAACCTCCTACGAGCAGTACTTC. Protein sequence: CASSLGGATSYEQYF. The chain combines TRBV5-4 with TRBJ2-7, with D uncertain. The germline CDR1 and CDR2 sequences are SGHNT and YYREEE (reference sequence). The V end was cut by 0 bases, the J end by 0 bases, with 10 bases between. This CDR3 contains 15 residues.

The CDR3 DNA reads as TGTGCCAGCAGCTGGGCTAGCGGGATATTGAATGAGCAGTTCTTC. It codes for CASSWASGILNEQFF. The chain couples TRBV5-6 to TRBJ2-1, with TRBD2 identical over 9 bases. V trimming: 3 bases; J trimming: 7 bases; junction bases outside the gene matches: 8. This CDR3 comprises 15 residues. Germline CDR1 is SGHDT and CDR2 is YYEEEE.

This clone was observed a handful of times. The J gene is TRBJ2-3, the V gene TRBV19; a weak D match, TRBD1 (5 bases). The CDR3 is 15 residues long. The germline V and J ends were trimmed by 3 bases and 3 bases, with 13 bases remaining between them. Germline loops: CDR1 LNHDA, CDR2 SQIVND (reference sequence). The DNA for the CDR3 is TGTGCCAGTAGTATTAACTCAGGGTATACAGATACGCAGTATTTT. The encoded protein is CASSINSGYTDTQYF.